These 28 T cell receptor beta chains came from one sample sequenced in a study of cytomegalovirus exposure and HLA in healthy donors. It was with 60 Vbeta and 13 Jbeta primers that the PCR ran. Sequencing used immunoSEQ multiplex PCR; TCRdb keeps in-frame clones, though not all of them. The sample has around 55,000 clones, 78% seen once. Sequencing was carried out using PBMCs. The receptors shown here come from a female donor in good health and CMV-seronegative.

The chain couples TRBV7-9 to TRBJ1-1; the match to TRBD1 covers 7 bases. The CDR3 is 16 amino acids. V lost 2 bases to trimming and J lost 0 bases; unmatched junction nucleotides: 6. Germline lookup yields CDR1 SEHNR and CDR2 FQNEAQ (reference sequence). The CDR3, as DNA: TGTGCCAGCAGCTTACCAAAGACAGGGCTGAACACTGAAGCTTTCTTT. This translates into CASSLPKTGLNTEAFF.

This clone occurred once. This sequence joins TRBV5-1 and TRBJ1-4; D remains unclear. CDR1 is SGHRS and CDR2 is YFSETQ in the germline V gene. CDR3 length equals 15 residues. Trimming removed 0 bases from V and 7 bases from J, with 13 bases in between. DNA for the CDR3: TGCGCCAGCAGCTTGGCGGGGAGGTTAGGTGAAAAACTGTTTTTT. Residues: CASSLAGRLGEKLFF.

The chain carries TRBV5-6 and TRBJ1-3; D possibly corresponds to TRBD1 (6 bases). CDR1 is SGHDT and CDR2 is YYEEEE in the germline V gene. Trimming took 1 base from V and 3 from J, leaving 11 bases between them. The CDR3 is 15 amino acids. CDR3 region: CASSLIQGNGNTIYF. The CDR3 DNA follows: TGTGCCAGCAGCTTGATACAGGGTAATGGAAACACCATATATTTT.

The chain carries TRBV18 and TRBJ1-4; D may be TRBD1 (5 bases). Germline-derived CDR1 and CDR2 are KGHSH and LQKENI. The CDR3 sequence is 14 residues long. The V gene lost 9 bases and the J gene lost 5 bases, with 16 bases spanning the gap. CDR3 DNA: TGTGCCAGTTCCAAGGGGCGCTCCAATGAAAAACTGTTTTTT. It translates to CASSKGRSNEKLFF.

A note on this clone: One end of the junction is discordant with germline, which a read error may explain. The chain is built from TRBV6-1 and TRBJ1-2; D gene uncertain. Germline CDR1 is MNHNS and CDR2 is SASEGT. This CDR3 is built from 14 residues. The CDR3: CASTQLSTNHGYTF. CDR3 bases: TGTGCCAGCACCCAACTATCGACTAACCATGGCTACACCTTC.

This sequence joins TRBV15 and TRBJ1-1; TRBD1 aligns across 10 bases. Germline V gene lookup returns CDR1 LNHNV and CDR2 YYDKDF (reference sequence). The CDR3 totals 16 residues. Unmatched junction bases numbered 8, after V lost 5 bases and J lost 2 bases. The CDR3 DNA sequence: TGTGCCACCAGCTCCAAGACAGGGGGCTACAACACTGAAGCTTTCTTT. This codes for CATSSKTGGYNTEAFF. The variable domain in full, completed from reference TRBV15 and TRBJ1-1, reads DAMVIQNPRYQVTQFGKPVTLSCSQTLNHNVMYWYQQKSSQAPKLLFHYYDKDFNNEADTPDNFQSRRPNTSFCFLDIRSPGLGDTAMYLCATSSKTGGYNTEAFFGQGTRLTVV.

In this sample, this clone turned up a few times. This chain uses TRBV6-1 with TRBJ1-5, with D hard to call. Germline loops: CDR1 MNHNS, CDR2 SASEGT. The CDR3 runs to 13 residues. V lost 1 base and J 5 bases, leaving 6 bases between the germline ends. CDR3: CASSEDTYQPQHF. The CDR3 DNA reads TGTGCCAGCAGTGAAGACACCTATCAGCCCCAGCATTTT.

The sample holds a few counts of this clone. The V gene is TRBV6-4, the J gene TRBJ2-1; 14 nucleotides line up with TRBD2. The CDR3 consists of 14 residues. Trimming cost V 6 bases and J 7 bases; bases outside gene matches: 2. Germline assignment: CDR1 MRHNA and CDR2 SNTAGT. CDR3 in amino acids: CASSRTSGGNEQFF. The CDR3 region has the DNA TGTGCCAGCAGCCGGACTAGCGGGGGGAATGAGCAGTTCTTC.

V is TRBV2 and J is TRBJ2-2, with D maybe TRBD2 (7 bases). The germline V and J ends were trimmed by 6 bases and 5 bases, with 16 bases remaining between them. The CDR3 consists of 15 residues. CDR1 and CDR2 (germline): SNHLY, FYNNEI. The CDR3 loop reads CASSFEGGLTGELFF. In DNA form, the CDR3 reads TGTGCCAGCAGCTTCGAGGGGGGGTTAACCGGGGAGCTGTTTTTT.

The V gene is TRBV5-4, the J gene TRBJ1-1; D not resolved. The CDR3 covers 13 residues. The germline V gene encodes CDR1 SGHNT and CDR2 YYREEE (reference sequence). The ends were cut back, 2 bases at V and 4 bases at J, with 9 bases in the middle. The CDR3 region has the DNA TGTGCCAGCAGCTTTGCGGGATCCACTGAAGCTTTCTTT. Its protein product is CASSFAGSTEAFF.

The sample holds a few counts of this clone. This chain uses TRBV18 with TRBJ1-4; 11 nucleotides agree with TRBD1. Germline CDR1 and CDR2: KGHSH and LQKENI. This CDR3 is built from 15 residues. The junction had 4 bases not matched to a gene; V was cut back by 5 bases and J by 5 bases. The CDR3 bases are TGTGCCAGCTCAAGGACAGGGGGCTCGAATGAAAAACTGTTTTTT. It yields the protein CASSRTGGSNEKLFF.

About this clone: Other DNA sequences in the same sample also yield this CDR3. The V and J genes are TRBV11-2 and TRBJ1-5, with TRBD1 matching over 8 bases. CDR3 length: 15 amino acids. The V gene end was trimmed by 5 bases and the J gene end by 2 bases; junction bases not matched to a gene: 5. Germline lookup yields CDR1 SGHAT and CDR2 FQNNGV. The CDR3 spells CASSLDRGGNQPQHF. In DNA form, the CDR3 reads TGTGCCAGCAGCCTCGACAGGGGCGGCAATCAGCCCCAGCATTTT.

CDR3 nucleotide sequence: TGTGCCAGCAGCTTGGCTAGCCGCGAGACCCAGTACTTC. Translating it yields CASSLASRETQYF. This chain links TRBV5-4 with TRBJ2-5; D may be TRBD2 (5 bases). With 0 bases removed from V and 5 bases from J, the gap between germline ends came to 8 bases. Germline assignment: CDR1 SGHNT and CDR2 YYREEE (reference sequence). The CDR3 spans 13 residues.

V usage is TRBV14 and J usage is TRBJ1-1; D perhaps matches TRBD1 (6 bases). V lost 2 bases and J 3 bases, leaving 19 bases between the germline ends. This CDR3 contains 17 residues. The germline V gene encodes CDR1 SGHDN and CDR2 FVKESK. CDR3 sequence (DNA): TGTGCCAGCAGCCAAAGGCCCCGGGACACCAGATACACTGAAGCTTTCTTT. It yields the protein CASSQRPRDTRYTEAFF.

The V and J genes are TRBV27 and TRBJ1-6, with D possibly TRBD1 on 6 matching bases. The V gene lost 3 bases and the J gene lost 7 bases, with 13 bases spanning the gap. Looked up from germline, CDR1 is MNHEY and CDR2 is SMNVEV (reference sequence). The CDR3 is made up of 15 amino acids. As DNA, the CDR3 is TGTGCCAGCAGTTTCTCAGGGGCCACGAATTCACCCCTCCACTTT. Its protein is CASSFSGATNSPLHF.

The V and J genes are TRBV5-4 and TRBJ1-3, with 9 bases fitting TRBD1. J gave up 6 bases and V 0 bases, and 1 base lay outside the gene matches. Germline V lookup: CDR1 SGHNT, CDR2 YYREEE (reference sequence). The CDR3 contains 14 residues. The CDR3 DNA follows: TGTGCCAGCAGCTTGGGGACAGGGGTAAACACCATATATTTT. Amino acid sequence: CASSLGTGVNTIYF.

V is TRBV5-6 and J is TRBJ1-3, with a tentative D call TRBD1 (5 bases). CDR1 and CDR2 from the germline V gene are SGHDT and YYEEEE. This CDR3 region has 16 residues. V was trimmed by 4 bases and J by 5 bases, leaving 19 bases between them. The CDR3 coding sequence is TGTGCCAGCAGCCCCCGAGGGACGGGAGTTCGAAACACCATATATTTT. Its protein is CASSPRGTGVRNTIYF.

J is TRBJ2-7 and V is TRBV25-1; 10 nucleotides align to TRBD1. The V segment lost 1 base and the J segment 2 bases; nucleotides outside the gene matches: 8. The CDR3 has 17 amino acids. The germline CDR1 and CDR2 sequences are MGHDK and SYGVNS. The CDR3 region has the DNA TGTGCCAGCAGTGAATGGGGGACAGGGGAAAGGGCCTACGAGCAGTACTTC. This encodes CASSEWGTGERAYEQYF.

This rearrangement joins TRBV4-1 to TRBJ2-1, with 9 nucleotides matching TRBD1. With V trimmed by 3 bases and J by 3 bases, 15 bases remained unmatched. Looked up from germline, CDR1 is MGHRA and CDR2 is YSYEKL. The CDR3 covers 19 residues. CDR3 DNA sequence: TGCGCCAGCAGCCACCGTACAGGGGGCGCTTCCCAAGGCTACAATGAGCAGTTCTTC. Translated: CASSHRTGGASQGYNEQFF.

The chain joins TRBV4-1 to TRBJ1-1; D possibly corresponds to TRBD1 (6 bases). With 1 base removed from V and 1 base from J, the gap between germline ends came to 16 bases. The CDR3 sequence is 17 residues long. Germline CDR1 is MGHRA and CDR2 is YSYEKL. The CDR3 reads CASSQGQGRGRNTEAFF. The DNA of the CDR3 is TGCGCCAGCAGCCAAGGCCAGGGCAGGGGACGGAACACTGAAGCTTTCTTT.

The V call is TRBV19, the J call TRBJ1-3, with a weak D call TRBD1 (5 bases). The CDR3 loop spans 18 amino acids. The germline CDR1 and CDR2 sequences are LNHDA and SQIVND (reference sequence). The germline V and J ends were trimmed by 4 bases and 0 bases, with 19 bases remaining between them. DNA of the CDR3: TGTGCCAGTAGTACCCGCGGGGCCGCTTCCCTCTCTGGAAACACCATATATTTT. The encoded protein is CASSTRGAASLSGNTIYF.

This clone appeared once. This chain links TRBV27 with TRBJ1-2; maybe TRBD1 (6 bases). The CDR3 is 14 amino acids. V lost 6 bases and J lost 5, with 16 bases in between. The germline CDR1 and CDR2 sequences are MNHEY and SMNVEV (reference sequence). CDR3 sequence reads: CASSGTPSRYGYTF. The CDR3 coding sequence is TGTGCCAGCAGCGGGACACCCTCCCGTTATGGCTACACCTTC.

The chain joins TRBV7-8 to TRBJ2-5; 8 bases line up with TRBD1. Germline assignment: CDR1 SGHVS and CDR2 FQNEAQ. V gave up 1 base and J gave up 2 bases; unmatched junction bases: 6. This CDR3 has 16 residues. The chain's CDR3 is CASSLGRTGGQETQYF. For the CDR3, the DNA is TGTGCCAGCAGCTTAGGGAGAACAGGGGGGCAAGAGACCCAGTACTTC.

The chain has TRBV19 and TRBJ1-5; tentatively, D is TRBD1 (5 bases). V lost 5 bases and J lost 0, with 11 bases in between. The germline CDR1 and CDR2 sequences are LNHDA and SQIVND (reference sequence). The CDR3 runs 15 residues. The CDR3 region is CASSATGYSNQPQHF. CDR3 coding DNA: TGTGCCAGTAGTGCTACAGGATATAGCAATCAGCCCCAGCATTTT.

This chain links TRBV15 with TRBJ1-1; 8 bases line up with TRBD1. Germline lookup yields CDR1 LNHNV and CDR2 YYDKDF (reference sequence). This CDR3 is built from 13 residues. V dropped 1 base and J dropped 8; count of bases not matched to a gene: 3. CDR3: CATSRAGGLEAFF. Written as DNA, the CDR3 is TGTGCCACCAGCAGAGCAGGGGGCCTCGAAGCTTTCTTT.

The J gene is TRBJ2-7, the V gene TRBV2; 8 bases line up with TRBD1. The germline V gene has CDR1 SNHLY and CDR2 FYNNEI. The CDR3 is 15 amino acids. The junction had 12 bases not matched to a gene; V was cut back by 8 bases and J by 3 bases. In DNA, the CDR3 is TGTGCCAGCCCCGCTCCCCCGACAGGGGTCTACGAGCAGTACTTC. Translating it yields CASPAPPTGVYEQYF.

The chain joins TRBV7-2 to TRBJ2-1; TRBD1 is a possible D gene (6 bases). Germline V lookup: CDR1 SGHTA, CDR2 FQGNSA. CDR3 length: 16 amino acids. Trimming removed 3 bases at V and 4 bases at J, with 16 bases between. CDR3 DNA: TGTGCCAGCAGCTTTTCACCAGGGGACCGATACAATGAGCAGTTCTTC. It yields the protein CASSFSPGDRYNEQFF.

In its sample, this clone was seen once. The V and J genes are TRBV6-1 and TRBJ2-3; weak D call: TRBD1 (5 bases). Germline V gives CDR1 MNHNS, CDR2 SASEGT. V shed 7 bases and J shed 1 base, with 15 bases lying between them. This CDR3 is 15 amino acids long. CDR3 DNA sequence: TGTGCCAGCATCATAGACAGACCGGGCACAGATACGCAGTATTTT. Translated: CASIIDRPGTDTQYF.